Below, 9 T cell receptor beta chains from the same sample are listed, as sequenced in a study of T cell repertoires in cytomegalovirus infection. From the reads, TCRdb called clonotypes with MiXCR, one entry per CDR3 protein. There are about 830,000 distinct CDR3 sequences in the sample; 30% to 35% occur only once, and 9.5% to 15% lies in the top ten. These receptors have no identified antigens. The sample here was cultured CD8+ T cells from PBMCs, taken from culture after CMV antigen stimulation. These receptor sequences come from a human donor in good health (CMV status not recorded). Some clones in this sample may be carry-over from other donors' samples.

The rearrangement joins TRBV2 to TRBJ2-3; D perhaps matches TRBD2 (6 bases). The V and J ends lost 1 base and 2 bases respectively, with 10 bases between them. CDR3 size: 15 residues. Looked up from germline, CDR1 is SNHLY and CDR2 is FYNNEI. For the CDR3, the DNA is TGTGCCAGCAGTGAAGAACTAGCAAACACAGATACGCAGTATTTT. Protein: CASSEELANTDTQYF.

This clonotype was seen a handful of times. The CDR3 sequence is CASSSSSSGAASYNEQFF. CDR3 bases: TGTGCCAGCAGCTCATCATCCAGCGGGGCAGCCTCCTACAATGAGCAGTTCTTC. The chain employs TRBV7-6 and TRBJ2-1; 7 bases align to TRBD2. Trimming took 4 bases from V and 0 from J; bases not matched to a gene: 12. The V gene's germline CDR1 is SGHVS and CDR2 FNYEAQ. The CDR3 has 18 amino acids.

The rearrangement links TRBV9 to TRBJ2-7; no reliable D call. The V end lost 4 bases, the J end lost 4 bases, and 15 bases lay between the germline ends. Germline V gives CDR1 SGDLS, CDR2 YYNGEE. The CDR3 runs 14 residues. The CDR3 spells CASSLRALHYEQYF. CDR3 DNA sequence: TGTGCCAGCAGCCTACGGGCCCTACATTACGAGCAGTACTTC.

The V gene is TRBV12-5, the J gene TRBJ1-2; 7 bases line up with TRBD1. This CDR3 has 14 residues. Germline assignment: CDR1 LGHNT and CDR2 FRNRAP. V lost 1 base to trimming and J lost 2 bases; unmatched junction nucleotides: 1. This CDR3 is CASGLGQGNYGYTF. In nucleotides, the CDR3 is TGTGCTAGTGGTTTGGGACAGGGAAACTATGGCTACACCTTC.

The genes are TRBV27 and TRBJ2-3; 7 nucleotides match TRBD2. There are 14 residues in the CDR3. V lost 3 bases to trimming and J lost 4 bases; unmatched junction nucleotides: 4. Germline-derived CDR1 and CDR2 are MNHEY and SMNVEV (reference sequence). The CDR3 bases are TGTGCCAGCAGTTTCGGGGGGTCCCCAGATACGCAGTATTTT. Its protein product is CASSFGGSPDTQYF.

The rearrangement uses TRBV19 and TRBJ2-1, with TRBD2 matching 9 bases. The CDR3 extends over 13 amino acids. Trimming took 5 bases from V and 5 from J; bases not matched to a gene: 1. The germline V gene encodes CDR1 LNHDA and CDR2 SQIVND (reference sequence). The DNA for the CDR3 is TGTGCCAGTAGTGCTAGCGGGGACAATGAGCAGTTCTTC. This codes for CASSASGDNEQFF. The whole variable domain, filled in from reference TRBV19 and TRBJ2-1, reads DGGITQSPKYLFRKEGQNVTLSCEQNLNHDAMYWYRQDPGQGLRLIYYSQIVNDFQKGDIAEGYSVSREKKESFPLTVTSAQKNPTAFYLCASSASGDNEQFFGPGTRLTVL.

The V and J genes are TRBV12-3 or TRBV12-4 and TRBJ2-3; the D call may be TRBD1 or TRBD2 (6 bases each). The V and J ends lost 6 bases and 0 bases respectively, with 13 bases between them. This CDR3 region has 15 residues. The CDR3 spells CASRQGAGSTDTQYF. The CDR3, as DNA: TGTGCCAGCAGACAGGGAGCGGGTAGCACAGATACGCAGTATTTT.

This clonotype has a handful of counts. J is TRBJ1-2 and V is TRBV4-1; TRBD1 is a possible D gene (6 bases). Per germline, CDR1 MGHRA and CDR2 YSYEKL. This CDR3 has 14 residues. V lost 0 bases, J lost 6 bases, and 11 bases lay in between. This chain's CDR3 is CASSQDPGGDGYTF. The CDR3 region has the DNA TGCGCCAGCAGCCAAGATCCTGGGGGCGATGGCTACACCTTC.

This chain joins TRBV6-1 and TRBJ1-2; a possible D gene is TRBD1 (5 bases). The V gene lost 1 base and the J gene lost 0 bases, with 15 bases spanning the gap. Germline loops: CDR1 MNHNS, CDR2 SASEGT. The CDR3 totals 17 residues. The CDR3 DNA reads TGTGCCAGCAGTGAAGGTTGGGGGGGGAAACCTAACTATGGCTACACCTTC. It is translated as CASSEGWGGKPNYGYTF.